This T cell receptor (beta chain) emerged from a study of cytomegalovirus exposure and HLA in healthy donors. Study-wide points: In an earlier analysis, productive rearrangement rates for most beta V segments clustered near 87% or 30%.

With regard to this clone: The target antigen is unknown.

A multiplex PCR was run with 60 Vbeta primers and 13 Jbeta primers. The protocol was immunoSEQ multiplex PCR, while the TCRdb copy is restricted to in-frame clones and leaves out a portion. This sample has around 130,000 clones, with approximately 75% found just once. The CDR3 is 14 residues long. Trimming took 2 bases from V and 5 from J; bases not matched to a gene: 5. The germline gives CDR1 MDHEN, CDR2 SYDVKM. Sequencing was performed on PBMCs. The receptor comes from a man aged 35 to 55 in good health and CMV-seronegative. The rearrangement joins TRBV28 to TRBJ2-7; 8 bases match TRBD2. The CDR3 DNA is TGTGCCAGCAGTTTAGGCGGGAGGCTTAACGAGCAGTACTTC. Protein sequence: CASSLGGRLNEQYF.